This TCR beta chain was retrieved from a study of blood T cell repertoires in COVID-19. About the study: The United States, Italy and Spain were the sources of the acute and convalescent COVID-19 samples. T cells, B-cell-depleted T cells, or PBMCs provided the cDNA or gDNA that served as material.

Sequenced by immunoSEQ multiplex PCR; TCRdb stores in-frame clones only, minus some. The sample includes 300,000 to 450,000 clones, around 86% of them seen just once. This TCR was recovered from a human donor in a cohort sampled during active COVID-19. Specimen: peripheral blood.

The CDR3 protein is CASKRGIGEAFF. For the CDR3, the DNA is TGCGCCAGCAAACGAGGGATAGGGGAAGCTTTCTTT. The chain carries TRBV4-1 and TRBJ1-1; no clear D gene. The germline gives CDR1 MGHRA, CDR2 YSYEKL. V was trimmed by 7 bases and J by 8 bases, leaving 14 bases between them. The CDR3 is 12 residues long.